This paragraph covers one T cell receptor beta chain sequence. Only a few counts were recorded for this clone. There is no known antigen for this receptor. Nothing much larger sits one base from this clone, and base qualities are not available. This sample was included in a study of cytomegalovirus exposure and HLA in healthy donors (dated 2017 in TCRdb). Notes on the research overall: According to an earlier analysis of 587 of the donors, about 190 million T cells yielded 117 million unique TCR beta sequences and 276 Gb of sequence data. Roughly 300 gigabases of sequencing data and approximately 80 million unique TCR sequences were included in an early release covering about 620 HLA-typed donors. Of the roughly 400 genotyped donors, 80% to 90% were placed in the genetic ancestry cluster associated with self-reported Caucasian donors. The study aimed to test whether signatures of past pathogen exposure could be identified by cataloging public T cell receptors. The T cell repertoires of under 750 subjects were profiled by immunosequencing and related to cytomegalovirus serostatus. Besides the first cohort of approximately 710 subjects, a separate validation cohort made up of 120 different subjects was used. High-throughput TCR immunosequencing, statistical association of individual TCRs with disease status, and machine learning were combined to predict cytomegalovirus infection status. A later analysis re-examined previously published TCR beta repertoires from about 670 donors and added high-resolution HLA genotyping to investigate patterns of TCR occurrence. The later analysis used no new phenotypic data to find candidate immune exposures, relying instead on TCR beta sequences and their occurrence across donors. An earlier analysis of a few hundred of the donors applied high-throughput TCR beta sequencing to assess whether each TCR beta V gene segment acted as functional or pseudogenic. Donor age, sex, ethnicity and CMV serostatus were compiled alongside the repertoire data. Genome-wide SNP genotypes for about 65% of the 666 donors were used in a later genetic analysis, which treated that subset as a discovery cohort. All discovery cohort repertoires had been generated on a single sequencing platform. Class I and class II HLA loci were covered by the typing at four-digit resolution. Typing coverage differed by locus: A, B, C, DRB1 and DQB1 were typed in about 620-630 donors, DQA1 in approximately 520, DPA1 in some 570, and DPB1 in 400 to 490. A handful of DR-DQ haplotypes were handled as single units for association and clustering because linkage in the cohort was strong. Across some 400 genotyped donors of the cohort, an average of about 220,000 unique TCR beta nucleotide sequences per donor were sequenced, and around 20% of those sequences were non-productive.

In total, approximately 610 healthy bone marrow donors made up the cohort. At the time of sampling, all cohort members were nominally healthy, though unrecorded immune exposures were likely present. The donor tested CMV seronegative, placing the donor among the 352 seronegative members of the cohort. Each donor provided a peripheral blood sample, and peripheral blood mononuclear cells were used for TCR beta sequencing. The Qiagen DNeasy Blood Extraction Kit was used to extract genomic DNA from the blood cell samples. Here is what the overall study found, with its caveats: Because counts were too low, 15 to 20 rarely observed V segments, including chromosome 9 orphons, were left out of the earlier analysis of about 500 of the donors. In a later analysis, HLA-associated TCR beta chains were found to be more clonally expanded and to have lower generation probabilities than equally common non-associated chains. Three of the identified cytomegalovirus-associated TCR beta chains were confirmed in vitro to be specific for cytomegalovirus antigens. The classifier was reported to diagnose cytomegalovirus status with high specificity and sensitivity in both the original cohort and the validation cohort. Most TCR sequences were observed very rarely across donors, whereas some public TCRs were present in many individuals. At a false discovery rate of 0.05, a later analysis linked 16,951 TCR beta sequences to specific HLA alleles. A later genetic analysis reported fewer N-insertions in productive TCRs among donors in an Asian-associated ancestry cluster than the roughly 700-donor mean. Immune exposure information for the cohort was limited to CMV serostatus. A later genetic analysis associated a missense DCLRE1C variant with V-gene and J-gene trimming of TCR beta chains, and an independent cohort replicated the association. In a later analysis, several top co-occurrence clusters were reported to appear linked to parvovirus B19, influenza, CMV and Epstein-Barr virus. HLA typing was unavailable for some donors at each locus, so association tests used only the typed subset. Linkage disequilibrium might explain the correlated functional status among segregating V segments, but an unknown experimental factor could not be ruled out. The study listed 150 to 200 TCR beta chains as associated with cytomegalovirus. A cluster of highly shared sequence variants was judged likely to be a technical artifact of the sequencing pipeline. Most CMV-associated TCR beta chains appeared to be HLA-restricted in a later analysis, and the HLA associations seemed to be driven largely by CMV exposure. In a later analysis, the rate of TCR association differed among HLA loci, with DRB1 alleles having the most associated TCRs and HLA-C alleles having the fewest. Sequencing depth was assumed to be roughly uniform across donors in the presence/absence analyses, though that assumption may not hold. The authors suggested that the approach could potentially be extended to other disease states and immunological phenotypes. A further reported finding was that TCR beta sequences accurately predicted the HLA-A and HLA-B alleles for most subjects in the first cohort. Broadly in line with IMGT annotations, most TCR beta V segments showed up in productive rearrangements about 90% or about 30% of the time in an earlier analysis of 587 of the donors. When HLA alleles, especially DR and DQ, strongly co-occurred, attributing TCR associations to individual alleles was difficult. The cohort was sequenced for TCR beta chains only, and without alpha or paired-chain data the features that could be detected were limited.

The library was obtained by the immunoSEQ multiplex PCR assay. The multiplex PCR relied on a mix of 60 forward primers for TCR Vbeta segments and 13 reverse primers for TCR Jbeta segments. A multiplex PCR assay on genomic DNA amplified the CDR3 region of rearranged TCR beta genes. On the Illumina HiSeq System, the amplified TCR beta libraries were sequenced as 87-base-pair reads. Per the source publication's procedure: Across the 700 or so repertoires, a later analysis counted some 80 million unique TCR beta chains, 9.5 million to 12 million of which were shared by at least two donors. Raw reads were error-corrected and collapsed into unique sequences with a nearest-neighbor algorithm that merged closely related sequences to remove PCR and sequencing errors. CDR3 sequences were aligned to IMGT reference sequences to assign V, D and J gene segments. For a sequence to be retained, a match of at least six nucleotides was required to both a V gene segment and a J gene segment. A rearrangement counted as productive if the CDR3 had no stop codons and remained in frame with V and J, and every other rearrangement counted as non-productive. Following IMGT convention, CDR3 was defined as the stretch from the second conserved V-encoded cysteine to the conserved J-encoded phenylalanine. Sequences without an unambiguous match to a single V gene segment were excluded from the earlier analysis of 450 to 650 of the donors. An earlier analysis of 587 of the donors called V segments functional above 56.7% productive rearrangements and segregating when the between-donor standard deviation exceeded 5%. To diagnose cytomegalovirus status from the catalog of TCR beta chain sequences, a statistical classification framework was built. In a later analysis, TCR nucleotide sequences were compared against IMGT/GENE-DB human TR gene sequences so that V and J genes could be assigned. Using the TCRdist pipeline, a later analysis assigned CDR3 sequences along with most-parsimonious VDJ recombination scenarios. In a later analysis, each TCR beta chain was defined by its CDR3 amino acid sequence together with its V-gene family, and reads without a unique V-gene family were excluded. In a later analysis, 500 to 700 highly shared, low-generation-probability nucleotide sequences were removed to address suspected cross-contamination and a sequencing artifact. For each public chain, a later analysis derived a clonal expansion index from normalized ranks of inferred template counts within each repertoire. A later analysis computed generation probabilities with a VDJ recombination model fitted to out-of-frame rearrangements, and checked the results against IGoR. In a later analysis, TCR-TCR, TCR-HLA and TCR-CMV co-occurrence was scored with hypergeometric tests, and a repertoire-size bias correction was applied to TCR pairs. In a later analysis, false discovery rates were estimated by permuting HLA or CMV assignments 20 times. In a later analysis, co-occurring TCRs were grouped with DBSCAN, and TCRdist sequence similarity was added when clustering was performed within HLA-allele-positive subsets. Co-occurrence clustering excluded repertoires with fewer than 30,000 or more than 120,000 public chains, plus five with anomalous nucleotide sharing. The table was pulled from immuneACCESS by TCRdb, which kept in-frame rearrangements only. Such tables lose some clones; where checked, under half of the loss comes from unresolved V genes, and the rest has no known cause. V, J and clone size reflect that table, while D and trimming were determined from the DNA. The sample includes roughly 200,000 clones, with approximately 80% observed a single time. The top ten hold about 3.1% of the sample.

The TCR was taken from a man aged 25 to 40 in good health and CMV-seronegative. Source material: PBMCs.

The DNA sequence follows: TGTGCCAGCAGCTTGGGGCTAGCGGGGGGGCTAAACACCGGGGAGCTGTTTTTT. This translates into CASSLGLAGGLNTGELFF. The rearranged segments are TRBV5-4 and TRBJ2-2; TRBD2 agrees with 12 junctional bases. The CDR3 sequence holds 18 residues, the cysteine and phenylalanine included. Only CDR3 DNA is held: 54 bases, read in frame from base 1. Trimmed from V: 0 bases; trimmed from J: 2 bases; junction bases lacking a gene match: 5. As encoded in the germline V gene (reference sequence), CDR1 is SGHNT while CDR2 is YYREEE.